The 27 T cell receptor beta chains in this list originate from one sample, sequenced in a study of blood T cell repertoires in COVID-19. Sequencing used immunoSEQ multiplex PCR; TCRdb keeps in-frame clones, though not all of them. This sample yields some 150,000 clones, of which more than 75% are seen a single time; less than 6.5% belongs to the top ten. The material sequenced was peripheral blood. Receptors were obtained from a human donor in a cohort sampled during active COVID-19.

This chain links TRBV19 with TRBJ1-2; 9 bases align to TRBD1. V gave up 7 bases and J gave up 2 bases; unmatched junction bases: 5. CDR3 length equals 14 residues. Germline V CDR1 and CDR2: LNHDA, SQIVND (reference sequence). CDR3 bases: TGTGCCAGTACCCCGGGACAGGGCAACTATGGCTACACCTTC. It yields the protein CASTPGQGNYGYTF.

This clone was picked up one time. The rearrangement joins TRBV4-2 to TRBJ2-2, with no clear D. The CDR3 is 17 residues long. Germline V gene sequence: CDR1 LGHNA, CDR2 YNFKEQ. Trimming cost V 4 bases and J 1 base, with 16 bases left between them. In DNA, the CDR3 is TGTGCCAGCAGCCCCTTTGCTGGAGACGGGAACACCGGGGAGCTGTTTTTT. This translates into CASSPFAGDGNTGELFF.

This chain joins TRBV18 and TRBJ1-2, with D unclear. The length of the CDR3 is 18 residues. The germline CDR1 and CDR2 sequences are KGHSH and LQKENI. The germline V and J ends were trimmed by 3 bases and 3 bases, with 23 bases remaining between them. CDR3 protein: CASSPWSGTALGYYGYTF. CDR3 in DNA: TGTGCCAGCTCACCTTGGTCGGGAACGGCCTTGGGTTACTATGGCTACACCTTC.

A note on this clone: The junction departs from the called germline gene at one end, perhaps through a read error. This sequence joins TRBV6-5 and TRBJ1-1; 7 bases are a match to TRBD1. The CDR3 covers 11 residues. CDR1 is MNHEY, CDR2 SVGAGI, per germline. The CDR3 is CAGGMNTEAFF. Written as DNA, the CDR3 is TGCGCAGGGGGGATGAACACTGAAGCTTTCTTT.

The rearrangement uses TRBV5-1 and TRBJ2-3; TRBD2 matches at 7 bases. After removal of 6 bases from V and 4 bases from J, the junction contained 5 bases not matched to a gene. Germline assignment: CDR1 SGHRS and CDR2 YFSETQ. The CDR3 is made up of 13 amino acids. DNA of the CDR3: TGCGCCAGCACGTGGGGGGGTGCAGATACGCAGTATTTT. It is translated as CASTWGGADTQYF.

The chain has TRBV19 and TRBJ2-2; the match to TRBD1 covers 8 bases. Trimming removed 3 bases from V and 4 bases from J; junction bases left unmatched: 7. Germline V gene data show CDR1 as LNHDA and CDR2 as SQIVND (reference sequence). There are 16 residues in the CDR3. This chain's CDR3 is CASSIMGTGITGELFF. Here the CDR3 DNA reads TGTGCCAGTAGTATCATGGGGACAGGCATCACCGGGGAGCTGTTTTTT.

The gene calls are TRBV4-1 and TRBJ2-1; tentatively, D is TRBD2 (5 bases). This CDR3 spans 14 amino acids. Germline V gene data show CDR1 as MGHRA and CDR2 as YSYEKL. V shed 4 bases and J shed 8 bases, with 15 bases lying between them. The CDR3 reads CASSRPTEVDEQFF. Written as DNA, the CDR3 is TGCGCCAGCAGCCGCCCTACGGAGGTGGATGAGCAGTTCTTC.

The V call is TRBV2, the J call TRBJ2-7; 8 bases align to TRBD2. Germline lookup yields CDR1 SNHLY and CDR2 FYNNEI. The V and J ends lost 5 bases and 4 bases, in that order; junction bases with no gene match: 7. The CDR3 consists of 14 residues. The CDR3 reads CASSKSGGGYEQYF. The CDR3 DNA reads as TGTGCCAGCAGTAAAAGCGGGGGCGGATACGAGCAGTACTTC.

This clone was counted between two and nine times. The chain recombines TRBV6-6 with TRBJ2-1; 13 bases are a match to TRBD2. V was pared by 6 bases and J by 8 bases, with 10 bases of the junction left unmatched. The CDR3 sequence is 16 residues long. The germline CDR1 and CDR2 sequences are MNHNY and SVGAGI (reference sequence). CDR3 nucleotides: TGTGCCAGCAGCCGACAGAGCGGGACTAGCGGGGATGAGCAGTTCTTC. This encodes CASSRQSGTSGDEQFF.

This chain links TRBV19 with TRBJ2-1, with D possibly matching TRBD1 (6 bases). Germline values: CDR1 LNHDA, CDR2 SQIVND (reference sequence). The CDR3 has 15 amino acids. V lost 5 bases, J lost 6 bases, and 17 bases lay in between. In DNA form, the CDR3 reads TGTGCCAGTAGTTCCAGTCGGACAGCTACCAATGAGCAGTTCTTC. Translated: CASSSSRTATNEQFF. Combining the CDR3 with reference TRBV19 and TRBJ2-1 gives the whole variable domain DGGITQSPKYLFRKEGQNVTLSCEQNLNHDAMYWYRQDPGQGLRLIYYSQIVNDFQKGDIAEGYSVSREKKESFPLTVTSAQKNPTAFYLCASSSSRTATNEQFFGPGTRLTVL.

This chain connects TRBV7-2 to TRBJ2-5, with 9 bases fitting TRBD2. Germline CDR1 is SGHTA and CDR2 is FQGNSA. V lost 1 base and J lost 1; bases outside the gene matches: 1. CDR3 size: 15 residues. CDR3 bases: TGTGCCAGCAGCTTAGGGCGGGGGGGCCAAGAGACCCAGTACTTC. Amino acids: CASSLGRGGQETQYF.

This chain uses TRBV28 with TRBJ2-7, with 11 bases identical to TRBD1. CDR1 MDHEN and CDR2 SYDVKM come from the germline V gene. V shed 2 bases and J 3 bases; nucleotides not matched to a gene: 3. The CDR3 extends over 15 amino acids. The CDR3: CASSLKGTGGYEQYF. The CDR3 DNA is TGTGCCAGCAGTTTAAAAGGGACAGGGGGCTACGAGCAGTACTTC.

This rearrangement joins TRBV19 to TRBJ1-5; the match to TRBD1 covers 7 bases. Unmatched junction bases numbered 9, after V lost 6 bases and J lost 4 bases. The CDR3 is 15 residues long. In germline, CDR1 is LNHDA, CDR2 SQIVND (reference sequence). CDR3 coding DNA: TGTGCCAGTAGACAAGACAGGGTAGGTAATCAGCCCCAGCATTTT. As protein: CASRQDRVGNQPQHF.

CDR3 loop: CASTPRGDPFYGYTF. The CDR3 region has the DNA TGTGCCAGCACGCCGCGGGGGGATCCATTCTATGGCTACACCTTC. The chain uses TRBV27 and TRBJ1-2; a weak D match, TRBD1 (5 bases). The germline V gene encodes CDR1 MNHEY and CDR2 SMNVEV (reference sequence). V gave up 7 bases and J gave up 4 bases, with 19 bases separating them. The CDR3 sequence is 15 residues long.

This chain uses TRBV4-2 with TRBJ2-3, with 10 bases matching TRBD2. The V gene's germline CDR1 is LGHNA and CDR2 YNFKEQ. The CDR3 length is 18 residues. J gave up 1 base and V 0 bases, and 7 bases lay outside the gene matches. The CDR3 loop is CASSQDGSSGRGTDTQYF. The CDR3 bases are TGTGCCAGCAGCCAAGATGGGTCTAGCGGGAGAGGCACAGATACGCAGTATTTT.

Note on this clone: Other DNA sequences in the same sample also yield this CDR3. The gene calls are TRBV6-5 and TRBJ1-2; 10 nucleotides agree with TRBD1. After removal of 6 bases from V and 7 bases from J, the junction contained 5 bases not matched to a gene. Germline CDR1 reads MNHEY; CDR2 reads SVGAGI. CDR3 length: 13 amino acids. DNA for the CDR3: TGTGCCAGCAGCTCAGGACAGGGGGGTGGCTACACCTTC. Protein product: CASSSGQGGGYTF.

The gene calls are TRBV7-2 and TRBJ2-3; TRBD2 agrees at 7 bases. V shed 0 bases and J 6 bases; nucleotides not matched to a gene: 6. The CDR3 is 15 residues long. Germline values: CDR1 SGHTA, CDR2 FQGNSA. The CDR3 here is CASSLAGGVRDTQYF. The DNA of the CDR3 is TGTGCCAGCAGCTTAGCGGGAGGGGTTCGGGATACGCAGTATTTT.

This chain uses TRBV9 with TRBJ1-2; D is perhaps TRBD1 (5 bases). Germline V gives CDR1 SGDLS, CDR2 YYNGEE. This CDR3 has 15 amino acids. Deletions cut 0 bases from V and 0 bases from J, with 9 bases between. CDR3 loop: CASSVATGPNYGYTF. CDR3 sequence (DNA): TGTGCCAGCAGCGTAGCTACAGGACCTAACTATGGCTACACCTTC.

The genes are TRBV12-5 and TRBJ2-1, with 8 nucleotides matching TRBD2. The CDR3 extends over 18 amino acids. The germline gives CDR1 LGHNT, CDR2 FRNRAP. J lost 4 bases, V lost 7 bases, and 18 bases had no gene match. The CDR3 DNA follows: TGTGCTAGTGCCCTGGTAGTGGGCGGGGGGTCTTTTTACAATGAGCAGTTCTTC. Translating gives CASALVVGGGSFYNEQFF.

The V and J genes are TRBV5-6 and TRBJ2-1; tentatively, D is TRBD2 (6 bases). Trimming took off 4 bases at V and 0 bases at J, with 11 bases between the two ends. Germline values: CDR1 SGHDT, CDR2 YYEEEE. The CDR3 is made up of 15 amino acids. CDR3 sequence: CASSTGGSSYNEQFF. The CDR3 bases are TGTGCCAGCAGCACCGGAGGGTCCTCCTACAATGAGCAGTTCTTC.

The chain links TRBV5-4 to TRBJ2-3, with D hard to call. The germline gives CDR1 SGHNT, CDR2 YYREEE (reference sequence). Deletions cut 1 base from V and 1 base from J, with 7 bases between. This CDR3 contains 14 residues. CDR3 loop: CASSLKQGTDTQYF. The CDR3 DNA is TGTGCCAGCAGCTTGAAGCAGGGCACAGATACGCAGTATTTT.

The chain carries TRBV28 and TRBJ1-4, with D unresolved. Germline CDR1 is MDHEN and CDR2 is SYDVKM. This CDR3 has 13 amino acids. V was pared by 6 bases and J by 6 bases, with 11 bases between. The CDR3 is CASRTPIYEKLFF. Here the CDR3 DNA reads TGTGCCAGCAGGACTCCTATTTATGAAAAACTGTTTTTT. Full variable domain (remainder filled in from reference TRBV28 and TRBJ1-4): DVKVTQSSRYLVKRTGEKVFLECVQDMDHENMFWYRQDPGLGLRLIYFSYDVKMKEKGDIPEGYSVSREKKERFSLILESASTNQTSMYLCASRTPIYEKLFFGSGTQLSVL.

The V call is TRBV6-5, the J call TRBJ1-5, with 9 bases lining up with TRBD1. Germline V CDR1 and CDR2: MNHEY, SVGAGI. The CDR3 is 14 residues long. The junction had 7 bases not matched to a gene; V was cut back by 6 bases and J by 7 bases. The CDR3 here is CASRGGTGTQPQHF. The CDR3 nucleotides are TGTGCCAGCAGGGGCGGGACAGGGACACAGCCCCAGCATTTT.

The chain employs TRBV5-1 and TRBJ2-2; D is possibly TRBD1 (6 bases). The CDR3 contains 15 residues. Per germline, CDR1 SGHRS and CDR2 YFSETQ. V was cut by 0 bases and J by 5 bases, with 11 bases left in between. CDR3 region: CASSLVQGGTGELFF. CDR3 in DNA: TGCGCCAGCAGCTTGGTACAGGGTGGTACCGGGGAGCTGTTTTTT.

The CDR3 DNA reads TGTGCCAGCAGTTTCGAGGTGGTTGGCTACACCTTC. It codes for CASSFEVVGYTF. The chain employs TRBV28 and TRBJ1-2; D is ambiguous. V was trimmed by 3 bases and J by 7 bases, leaving 9 bases between them. Germline V gene sequence: CDR1 MDHEN, CDR2 SYDVKM. The CDR3 totals 12 residues.

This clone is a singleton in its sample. CDR3 residues: CASSLRDRVPGELFF. The CDR3 bases are TGTGCCAGCAGCTTACGGGACAGGGTTCCCGGGGAGCTGTTTTTT. J is TRBJ2-2 and V is TRBV11-1, with 9 bases matching TRBD1. The trim removed 2 bases at V and 6 bases at J, leaving 4 bases unmatched. CDR1 is SGHAT, CDR2 FQDESV, per germline (reference sequence). The CDR3 runs 15 residues.

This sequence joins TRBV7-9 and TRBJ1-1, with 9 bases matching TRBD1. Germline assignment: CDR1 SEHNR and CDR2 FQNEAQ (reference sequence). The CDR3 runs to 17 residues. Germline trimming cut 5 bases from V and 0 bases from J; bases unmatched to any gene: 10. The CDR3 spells CASSGRTGGSVNTEAFF. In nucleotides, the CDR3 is TGTGCCAGCAGCGGGCGTACAGGGGGCTCTGTGAACACTGAAGCTTTCTTT.